A selection of T cell receptor beta chains follows, all from one sample in a study of blood T cell repertoires in COVID-19. The data were produced by immunoSEQ multiplex PCR, yet TCRdb's version contains in-frame clones alone and is incomplete. The sample lists 250,000 to 300,000 clones, roughly 90% occurring once. The sequencing input was peripheral blood. The receptors come from a woman between 50 and 59 years old who had recovered from COVID-19. CDR3s include the opening cysteine and the closing phenylalanine or tryptophan. The D gene is left open where the match is weak. Clone size is stated in some rows and not others, as once, few, many or a class when expanded.

TRBD2 once TRBJ2-7 15 TRBV18 TGTGCCAGCTCACCCCTCGGGACTAGCGGGGACGAGCAGTACTTC CASSPLGTSGDEQYF
TRBD1 few TRBJ1-3 18 TRBV7-2 TGTGCCAGCAGTCAGACAGGGGCCGTAGAGAGATCTGGAAACACCATATATTTT CASSQTGAVERSGNTIYF
. . TRBJ1-2 15 TRBV7-9 TGTGCCAGCAGCTTAGCAGTTGGGGGCGGCTATGGCTACACCTTC CASSLAVGGGYGYTF
. . TRBJ1-5 14 TRBV30 TGTGCCTGGAGCTCCGGTGGCAGGTCGCAGCCCCAGCATTTT CAWSSGGRSQPQHF
. . TRBJ2-3 11 TRBV28 TGTGCCAGCAGTATCCTAGATACGCAGTATTTT CASSILDTQYF
. . TRBJ2-5 14 TRBV7-6 TGTGCCAGCAGCCGAGGCAGTGCGCAAGAGACCCAGTACTTC CASSRGSAQETQYF
. . TRBJ1-2 16 TRBV7-2 TGTGCCAGCAGCTTAGATCGGCCAGGGCATCACTATGGCTACACCTTC CASSLDRPGHHYGYTF
TRBD1 . TRBJ1-1 14 TRBV7-9 TGTGCCAGCAGCATTTACGACAGGGGCACTGAAGCTTTCTTT CASSIYDRGTEAFF
TRBD2 . TRBJ2-3 17 TRBV29-1 TGCAGCGTCGATGGACTAGCGGGGGGCCGGAGCACAGATACGCAGTATTTT CSVDGLAGGRSTDTQYF
. . TRBJ2-1 11 TRBV29-1 TGCAGCGCCCAGACATCCAATGAGCAGTTCTTC CSAQTSNEQFF
TRBD2 . TRBJ2-1 14 TRBV28 TGTGCCAGCACTCTGGGACTAGCGGCTAATGAGCAGTTCTTC CASTLGLAANEQFF
TRBD1 . TRBJ2-3 15 TRBV7-2 TGTGCCAGCAGCTCAGGACAGGTATCAACAGATACGCAGTATTTT CASSSGQVSTDTQYF
. . TRBJ2-7 10 TRBV2 TGTGCCAGCCTATACGACGAGCAGTACTTC CASLYDEQYF
. . TRBJ2-5 14 TRBV9 TGTGCCAGCGCTCAAGGACAGATCCAAGAGACCCAGTACTTC CASAQGQIQETQYF
TRBD2 . TRBJ2-7 15 TRBV5-5 TGTGCCAGCAGCCAGACTAGCGGTTCCTCCTACGAGCAGTACTTC CASSQTSGSSYEQYF
. . TRBJ2-3 17 TRBV15 TGTGCCACCAGCAGCGCTCCAGGGGGGCGAGGCACAGATACGCAGTATTTT CATSSAPGGRGTDTQYF
TRBD1 . TRBJ1-2 15 TRBV4-3 TGCGCCAGCAGCCAGGACAGGTGGATAGACTATGGCTACACCTTC CASSQDRWIDYGYTF
TRBD1 . TRBJ1-2 15 TRBV7-9 TGTGCCAGCAGCCCCTGGGACAGGGAATGGGCTGGCTACACCTTC CASSPWDREWAGYTF
TRBD1 . TRBJ2-5 15 TRBV7-2 TGTGCCAGCAGCTCCCGGGACAGGGGGGCATTGACCCAGTACTTC CASSSRDRGALTQYF
. . TRBJ1-3 14 TRBV4-3 TGCGCCAGCAGCCCGCGGACAGCTGGAAACACCATATATTTT CASSPRTAGNTIYF
TRBD2 . TRBJ2-3 16 TRBV27 TGTGCCAGCAGTATAACTAGCGGGGGACCCACAGATACGCAGTATTTT CASSITSGGPTDTQYF
TRBD1 . TRBJ2-5 17 TRBV7-9 TGTGCCAGCAGCTATTACGGGACAGGCTTAGGGGGAGAGACCCAGTACTTC CASSYYGTGLGGETQYF
TRBD2 . TRBJ2-7 16 TRBV27 TGTGCCAGCAGTCGCCCTGGACTAGCGGGGACCTACGAGCAGTACTTC CASSRPGLAGTYEQYF
. . TRBJ1-2 15 TRBV27 TGTGCCAGCAGTTCGAGGGCGTCGGGTTCGGCCGGCTACACCTTC CASSSRASGSAGYTF
. . TRBJ1-6 14 TRBV5-5 TGTGCCAGCAGAGGAGGCCCGGTAAATTCACCCCTCCACTTT CASRGGPVNSPLHF
. . TRBJ1-2 13 TRBV5-1 TGCGCCAGCAGCTTGGGACTTACCCATGGCTACACCTTC CASSLGLTHGYTF
TRBD1 . TRBJ1-1 16 TRBV2 TGTGCCAGCAGAAATCGAGATGACAGGGCGAACACTGAAGCTTTCTTT CASRNRDDRANTEAFF
TRBD2 . TRBJ2-1 16 TRBV5-6 TGTGCCAGCAGCTTCCTAGCGGGAAGGATTTACAATGAGCAGTTCTTC CASSFLAGRIYNEQFF
TRBD2 . TRBJ2-7 15 TRBV18 TGTGCCAGCTCTCGAGGACTAGCGGGAGGGCTTGAGCAGTACTTC CASSRGLAGGLEQYF
TRBD2 . TRBJ2-3 16 TRBV6-6 TGTGCCAGCAGTTCCCGATCCGGGGGGGCCGCAGATACGCAGTATTTT CASSSRSGGAADTQYF
TRBD1 . TRBJ1-4 14 TRBV9 TGTGCCAGCACAGGGGGCTTGACTAATGAAAAACTGTTTTTT CASTGGLTNEKLFF
. . TRBJ2-3 16 TRBV7-3 TGTGCCAGCAGCCTCCGGCCGGGACTCTTCACAGATACGCAGTATTTT CASSLRPGLFTDTQYF
. . TRBJ1-1 15 TRBV5-4 TGTGCCAGCAGCGGGCCTCAGGGTTTGAACACTGAAGCTTTCTTT CASSGPQGLNTEAFF
. once TRBJ1-2 13 TRBV7-9 TGTGCCAGCAGCTTACAGGAAAACTATGGCTACACCTTC CASSLQENYGYTF
. . TRBJ2-7 14 TRBV27 TGTGCCACTTCAAACCGGGGGACGTACTACGAGCAGTACTTC CATSNRGTYYEQYF
. . TRBJ1-1 14 TRBV7-3 TGTGCCAGCAGCTTAACGGGGGCCAACACTGAAGCTTTCTTT CASSLTGANTEAFF
. . TRBJ1-2 11 TRBV30 TGTGCCTGGAGGGCAGTCTATGGCTACACCTTC CAWRAVYGYTF
. . TRBJ2-5 15 TRBV27 TGTGCCAGCAGTTTACGTGGGGGCGGCTGGGAGACCCAGTACTTC CASSLRGGGWETQYF
TRBD1 once TRBJ1-4 15 TRBV4-2 TGTGCCAGCAGCCATGACAGGGGGCAAGGTGAAAAACTGTTTTTT CASSHDRGQGEKLFF
. . TRBJ1-1 13 TRBV24-1 TGTGCCACCAGTGGTCCGACGGCAGGTGAAGCTTTCTTT CATSGPTAGEAFF
. . TRBJ1-1 16 TRBV5-1 TGCGCCAGCAGCTTGCGACAGAGTATTATGAACACTGAAGCTTTCTTT CASSLRQSIMNTEAFF
. . TRBJ2-7 14 TRBV7-8 TGTGCCAGCAGTTACAGGGGGGGAACCTACGAGCAGTACTTC CASSYRGGTYEQYF
. once TRBJ1-3 14 TRBV7-2 TGTGCCAGCAGCCCCAGGGAGAGGAGGGACACCATATATTTT CASSPRERRDTIYF
. . TRBJ2-6 17 TRBV29-1 TGCAGCGTTGAGCACAGGGAAAAAAGCTCTGGGGCCAACGTCCTGACTTTC CSVEHREKSSGANVLTF
TRBD1 . TRBJ2-2 13 TRBV6-5 TGTGCCAGCAGTTATGACAGGGGGCTCGAGCTGTTTTTT CASSYDRGLELFF
. once TRBJ2-5 15 TRBV7-2 TGTGCCAGCAGCGGCGGTCTTCGGGTCCAAGAGACCCAGTACTTC CASSGGLRVQETQYF